This entry describes one TCR beta chain. Its antigen is still unknown. This sample is part of a study of T cells expressing NK-cell markers (dated by TCRdb to 2020 to 2021). Regarding the research as a whole: In sorted CD3+CD56+NKG2C+, CD3+CD56+NKG2C- and CD3+CD56-NKG2C+ T-cell subsets from about 8 donors, TCR beta-chain repertoires were profiled. Illumina HiSeq 2000/2500, MiSeq or NextSeq was used to sequence libraries as 2 x 150 bp reads. Seven of the eight sequenced donors were HCMV-seropositive and one was HCMV-seronegative. The eight sequenced donors were randomly selected healthy volunteers, three men and five women. Summary of the overall study and its limitations: Whether the expanded NKG2C-expressing T cell clones were specific for HCMV antigens remained unclear. Those dominant clonotypes were again the most abundant among CD3+CD56-NKG2C+ cells in a few donors, at about 28.3-65%. In 6 or 7 donors, the dominant CD3+CD56+NKG2C+ clonotypes ranked among the top 10 CD8+ clonotypes, making up roughly 1.0-8% of CD8+ T cells.

This sample was sequenced with an Illumina HiSeq 2000. 5'RACE template switching, by which a universal primer site and unique molecular identifiers were added, was used to make TCR beta cDNA libraries. cDNA synthesis was primed from the TCR beta constant segment, followed by two successive PCR amplification steps. On the authors' methods: MIGEC handled demultiplexing of the reads and grouping by UMI, while MiTCR was used to assemble and quantify clonotypes. Only TCR cDNA sequences supported by at least two reads were kept to exclude erroneous sequences. The tcR package was used for downstream repertoire analysis, and clonotypes were matched across fractions by CDR3 nucleotide sequence plus V segment. VDJmatch was used to annotate antigen specificity against VDJdb, with one amino acid substitution in CDR3 permitted. Each CDR3 protein sequence appears as one entry after TCRdb reprocessed the reads, and no DNA is included. The V and J calls come from TCRdb's annotation, not from the publication. The table of this sample itemizes about 460,000 distinct CDR3 sequences. Jointly, the top ten make up almost 1.5% of the sample.

To determine HCMV serostatus, a commercial ELISA kit was used to detect HCMV-specific IgG in serum. Peripheral blood mononuclear cells were isolated from blood by Ficoll density gradient centrifugation. The cysteine opens and the phenylalanine closes a CDR3 of 13 amino acids. DNA is not on record. Taken from the germline V gene (reference sequence), the CDR1 and CDR2 loops are LGHDT and YNNKEL. The V and J segments used are TRBV3-1 and TRBJ2-3; as DNA is missing, the TRBD1 call by TCRdb cannot be tested. Material for sequencing was blood T cells: a sorted CD56 or NKG2C T cell subset, CD4+ or CD8+ T cells, or bulk PBMC T cells (not recorded which). This sequence originates from a woman aged 45-65 years in good health. Donor details come from another sample of the same person, matched by shared clones. The CDR3 reads CASSTTGADTQYF.